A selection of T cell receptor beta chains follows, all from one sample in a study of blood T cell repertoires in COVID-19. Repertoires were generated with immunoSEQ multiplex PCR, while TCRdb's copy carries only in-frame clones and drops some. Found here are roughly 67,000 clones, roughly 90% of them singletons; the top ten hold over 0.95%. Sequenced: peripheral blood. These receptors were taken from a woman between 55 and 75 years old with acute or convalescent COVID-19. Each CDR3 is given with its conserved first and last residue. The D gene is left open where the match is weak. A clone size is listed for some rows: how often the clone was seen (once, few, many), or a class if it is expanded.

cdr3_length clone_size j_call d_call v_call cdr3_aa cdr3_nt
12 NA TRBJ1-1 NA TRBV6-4 CASSDGTGEAFF TGTGCCAGCAGTGACGGAACAGGCGAGGCTTTCTTT
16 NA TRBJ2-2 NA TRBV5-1 CASRPGGLFGTGELFF TGCGCCAGCCGCCCAGGAGGCCTCTTCGGTACCGGGGAGCTGTTTTTT
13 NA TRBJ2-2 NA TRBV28 CASKGRVAGELFF TGTGCCAGCAAGGGCAGGGTTGCCGGGGAGCTGTTTTTT
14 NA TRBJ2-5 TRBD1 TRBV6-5 CASSPTGGGETQYF TGTGCCAGCAGCCCGACAGGGGGCGGGGAGACCCAGTACTTC
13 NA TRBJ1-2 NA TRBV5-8 CASSLDRAGGYTF TGTGCCAGCAGCTTGGATCGGGCGGGTGGCTACACCTTC
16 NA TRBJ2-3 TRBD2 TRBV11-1 CASTGRLAGGRDTQYF TGTGCCAGCACCGGACGTCTAGCGGGGGGTCGCGATACGCAGTATTTT
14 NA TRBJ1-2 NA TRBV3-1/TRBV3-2 CASSQVTGSGGYTF TGTGCCAGCAGCCAAGTTACCGGGAGTGGTGGCTACACCTTC
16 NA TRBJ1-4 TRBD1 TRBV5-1 CASSPNEDRPNEKLFF TGCGCCAGCAGCCCAAATGAGGACAGGCCTAATGAAAAACTGTTTTTT
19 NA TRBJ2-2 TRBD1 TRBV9 CASSVAPSGQGASTGELFF TGTGCCAGCAGCGTGGCTCCTTCGGGACAGGGGGCTAGCACCGGGGAGCTGTTTTTT
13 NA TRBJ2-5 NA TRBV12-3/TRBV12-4 CASRQGLGETQYF TGTGCCAGCAGGCAGGGTCTGGGGGAGACCCAGTACTTC
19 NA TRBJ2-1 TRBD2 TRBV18 CASSPQVAGPRRSYNEQFF TGTGCCAGCTCACCACAGGTAGCGGGTCCGCGGAGATCCTACAATGAGCAGTTCTTC
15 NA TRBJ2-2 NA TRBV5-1 CARTRRVLSAGELFF TGCGCCAGGACGCGCCGGGTCCTTAGTGCCGGGGAGCTGTTTTTT
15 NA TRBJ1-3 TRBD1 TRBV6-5 CASSQNRDRGNTIYF TGTGCCAGCAGCCAAAACCGGGACAGAGGAAACACCATATATTTT
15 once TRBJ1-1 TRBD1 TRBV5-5 CASSLAVRGETEAFF TGTGCCAGCAGCTTGGCAGTCAGGGGGGAGACTGAAGCTTTCTTT
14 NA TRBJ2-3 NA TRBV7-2 CASSLVGGPDTQYF TGTGCCAGCAGCTTAGTCGGGGGGCCAGATACGCAGTATTTT
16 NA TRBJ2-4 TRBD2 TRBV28 CASSLSGGEAKNIQYF TGTGCCAGCAGCCTTAGCGGGGGCGAAGCCAAAAACATTCAGTACTTC
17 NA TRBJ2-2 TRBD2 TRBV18 CASSKGQREALAGELFF TGTGCCAGTTCAAAAGGCCAGCGGGAGGCTCTAGCCGGGGAGCTGTTTTTT
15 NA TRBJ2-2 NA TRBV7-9 CASSSLGVGTGELFF TGTGCCAGCAGCTCATTAGGGGTTGGCACCGGGGAGCTGTTTTTT
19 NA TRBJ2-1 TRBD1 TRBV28 CASSSPPGQGAWTNNEQFF TGTGCCAGCAGTTCCCCCCCGGGACAGGGGGCTTGGACAAACAATGAGCAGTTCTTC
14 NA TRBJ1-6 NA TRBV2 CASSAAFGSSPLHF TGTGCCAGCAGTGCCGCCTTCGGGAGTTCACCCCTCCACTTT
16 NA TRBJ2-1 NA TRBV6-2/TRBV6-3 CASSYQAVHPYNEQFF TGTGCCAGCAGTTACCAAGCGGTACACCCCTACAATGAGCAGTTCTTC
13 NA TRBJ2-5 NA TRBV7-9 CASSLTQAETQYF TGTGCCAGCAGCTTAACACAGGCCGAGACCCAGTACTTC
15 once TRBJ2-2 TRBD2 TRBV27 CASGFLAGNTGELFF TGTGCCAGCGGTTTCCTAGCGGGAAACACCGGGGAGCTGTTTTTT
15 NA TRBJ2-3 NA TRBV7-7 CASSSGGGPTDTQYF TGTGCCAGCAGCTCTGGGGGGGGCCCCACAGATACGCAGTATTTT
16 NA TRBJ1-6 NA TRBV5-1 CASSLTGYSLNSPLHF TGCGCCAGCAGCTTGACTGGTTACTCCCTTAATTCACCCCTCCACTTT
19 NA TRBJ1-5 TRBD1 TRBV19 CASVPPGTDLFRSNQPQHF TGTGCCAGCGTCCCCCCGGGGACAGATTTATTCAGGAGCAATCAGCCCCAGCATTTT
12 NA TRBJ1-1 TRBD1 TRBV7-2 CASRTGVTEAFF TGTGCCAGCCGGACAGGGGTAACTGAAGCTTTCTTT
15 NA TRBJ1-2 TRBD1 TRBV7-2 CASSLNPGQGRGYTF TGTGCCAGCAGCTTAAACCCGGGACAGGGTCGCGGCTACACCTTC
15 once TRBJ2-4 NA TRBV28 CASTLRSVAKNIQYF TGTGCCAGCACCCTAAGATCGGTAGCCAAAAACATTCAGTACTTC
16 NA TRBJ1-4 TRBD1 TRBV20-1 CSASDAQTGKKEKLFF TGCAGTGCTAGTGATGCACAGACAGGGAAGAAGGAAAAACTGTTTTTT
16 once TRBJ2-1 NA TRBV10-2 CASSTGLRIGDNEQFF TGCGCCAGCAGCACGGGACTCCGAATCGGAGACAATGAGCAGTTCTTC
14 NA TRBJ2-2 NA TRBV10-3 CAISESTRTGELFF TGTGCCATCAGTGAGTCGACGCGGACCGGGGAGCTGTTTTTT
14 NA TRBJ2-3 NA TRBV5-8 CASSLEPEADTQYF TGTGCCAGCAGCTTGGAGCCGGAGGCAGATACGCAGTATTTT
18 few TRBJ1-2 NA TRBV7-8 CASSPLQSSLLANYGYTF TGTGCCAGCAGCCCTCTCCAAAGTTCGCTCCTAGCTAACTATGGCTACACCTTC
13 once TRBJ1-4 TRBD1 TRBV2 CAAQTGEVEKLFF TGTGCCGCCCAGACAGGGGAGGTTGAAAAACTGTTTTTT
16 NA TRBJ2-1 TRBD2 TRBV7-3 CASSLEGSGNWNEQFF TGTGCCAGCAGCTTAGAGGGTAGCGGGAACTGGAATGAGCAGTTCTTC
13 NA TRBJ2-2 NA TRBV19 CASSERPGGELFF TGTGCCAGTAGTGAACGCCCCGGGGGGGAGCTGTTTTTT
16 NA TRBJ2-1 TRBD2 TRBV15 CATSSGRLAGVDEQFF TGTGCCACCAGCAGCGGGCGATTAGCGGGAGTAGATGAGCAGTTCTTC
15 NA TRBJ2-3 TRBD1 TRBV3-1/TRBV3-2 CASRGTGAPTDTQYF TGTGCCAGCAGGGGGACAGGGGCGCCCACAGATACGCAGTATTTT
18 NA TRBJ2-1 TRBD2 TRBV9 CASSVDPHSGSTYNEQFF TGTGCCAGCAGCGTAGACCCCCATAGCGGGAGTACCTACAATGAGCAGTTCTTC
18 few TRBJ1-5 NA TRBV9 CASSAGPGSFGGNQPQHF TGTGCCAGCAGCGCTGGGCCCGGGAGTTTTGGGGGCAATCAGCCCCAGCATTTT
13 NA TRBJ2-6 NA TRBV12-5 CASALSGANVLTF TGTGCTAGTGCCCTGTCTGGGGCCAACGTCCTGACTTTC
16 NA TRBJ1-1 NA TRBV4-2 CASSQDRGGGPPEAFF TGTGCCAGCAGCCAGGACCGTGGGGGGGGCCCCCCTGAAGCTTTCTTT
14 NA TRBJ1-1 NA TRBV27 CATKGGGMNTEAFF TGTGCCACCAAGGGGGGGGGAATGAACACTGAAGCTTTCTTT
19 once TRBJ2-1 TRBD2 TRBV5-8 CASSLFGGRAHSSYNEQFF TGTGCCAGCAGCTTGTTTGGCGGGAGGGCCCATAGCTCCTACAATGAGCAGTTCTTC
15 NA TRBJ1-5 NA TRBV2 CASRDSQYSNQPQHF TGTGCCAGCAGGGACAGTCAATATAGCAATCAGCCCCAGCATTTT
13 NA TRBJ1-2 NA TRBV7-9 CASSLAGSDGYTF TGTGCCAGCAGCTTAGCGGGGAGTGATGGCTACACCTTC
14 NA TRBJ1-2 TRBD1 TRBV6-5 CASIPLTGNYGYTF TGTGCCAGCATCCCCTTGACAGGGAACTATGGCTACACCTTC
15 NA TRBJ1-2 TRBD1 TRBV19 CASRTTGTGGRGYTF TGTGCCAGTAGGACCACCGGGACAGGGGGAAGAGGCTACACCTTC
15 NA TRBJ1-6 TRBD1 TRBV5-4 CASSETQGNHSPLHF TGTGCCAGCAGCGAAACACAGGGGAATCATTCACCCCTCCACTTT
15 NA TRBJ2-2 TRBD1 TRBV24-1 CATSVGQGEVGELFF TGTGCCACCAGTGTCGGACAGGGGGAGGTCGGGGAGCTGTTTTTT
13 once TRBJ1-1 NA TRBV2 CASSQTVKGGAFF TGTGCCAGCAGTCAGACGGTGAAAGGCGGAGCTTTCTTT
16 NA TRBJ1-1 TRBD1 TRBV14 CASSQGQGSVRTEAFF TGTGCCAGCAGCCAAGGACAGGGGAGCGTTCGCACTGAAGCTTTCTTT
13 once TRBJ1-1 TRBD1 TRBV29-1 CSVETGVGTEAFF TGCAGCGTGGAAACAGGGGTGGGTACTGAAGCTTTCTTT
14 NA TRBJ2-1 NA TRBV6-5 CASSSAISSYEQFF TGTGCCAGCAGTTCCGCAATTTCAAGCTATGAGCAGTTCTTC
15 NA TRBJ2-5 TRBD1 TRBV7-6 CASSPGTGVGMTQYF TGTGCCAGCAGCCCTGGGACAGGGGTGGGGATGACCCAGTACTTC
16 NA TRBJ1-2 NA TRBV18 CASSPPWTANNYGYTF TGTGCCAGCTCACCACCTTGGACAGCGAATAACTATGGCTACACCTTC
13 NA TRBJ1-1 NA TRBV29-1 CSARGGGRTEAFF TGCAGCGCCCGAGGGGGGGGCCGGACTGAAGCTTTCTTT
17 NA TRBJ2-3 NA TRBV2 CASTGAQARHSTDTQYF TGTGCCAGCACTGGGGCACAGGCACGCCATTCCACAGATACGCAGTATTTT